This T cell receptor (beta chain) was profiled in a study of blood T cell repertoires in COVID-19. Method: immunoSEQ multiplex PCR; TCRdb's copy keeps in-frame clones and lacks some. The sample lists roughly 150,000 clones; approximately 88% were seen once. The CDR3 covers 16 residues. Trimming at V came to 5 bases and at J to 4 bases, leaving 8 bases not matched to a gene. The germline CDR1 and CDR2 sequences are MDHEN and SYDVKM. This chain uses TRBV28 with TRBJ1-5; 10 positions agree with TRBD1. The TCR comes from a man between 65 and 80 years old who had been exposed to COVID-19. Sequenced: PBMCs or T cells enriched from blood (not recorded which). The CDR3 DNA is TGTGCCAGCAGTGCCGACAGGGGGCTACGGAATCAGCCCCAGCATTTT. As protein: CASSADRGLRNQPQHF.